This T cell receptor (beta chain) was found in a study of blood T cells in healthy people across ages. A J-beta primer mix and a sample-barcoded 5' primer were used in a second PCR of roughly 6 to 11 cycles. TCRdb used MiXCR to reprocess the 5' RACE reads, holding one entry per CDR3 protein. Of some 1,800,000 distinct CDR3 sequences in the sample, around 42% were seen once. This CDR3 is built from 14 residues. Germline CDR1 and CDR2: SGHNT and YYREEE (reference sequence). The V and J ends lost 0 bases and 7 bases respectively, with 14 bases between them. Isolation recovered at least 6.5 million PBMCs from every sample.

Input material: blood. This sequence originates from a human donor in good health. This chain links TRBV5-4 with TRBJ2-7; weak D call: TRBD2 (5 bases). The CDR3 is CASSLGVGVGEQYF. The CDR3 region has the DNA TGTGCCAGCAGCTTGGGGGTCGGGGTCGGTGAGCAGTACTTC.